The 30 T cell receptor beta chains below were found in one sample sequenced in a study of Graves' ophthalmopathy and Graves' hyperthyroidism. Scientists amplified the TCR beta CDR3 regions from RNA transcripts. HTBI primers served in a first-round RT-PCR, which a second-round multiplex PCR followed. TCRdb re-called the multiplex PCR reads through MiXCR, storing one row per CDR3 protein. The data show about 410,000 distinct CDR3 sequences, roughly 18% seen once. Sequencing used peripheral blood. Receptors originate from a woman between 18 and 29 years old with Graves' ophthalmopathy.

This clonotype was observed many times. This chain joins TRBV2 and TRBJ2-6; no firm D call. This CDR3 is 14 amino acids long. Per the germline V gene, CDR1 is SNHLY and CDR2 is FYNNEI. V was trimmed by 9 bases and J by 0 bases, leaving 9 bases between them. The CDR3 coding sequence is TGTGCCAGACAGCTTTTCTCTGGGGCCAACGTCCTGACTTTC. Translation gives CARQLFSGANVLTF.

At least ten counts were recorded for this clonotype. The chain recombines TRBV28 with TRBJ1-6; D perhaps matches TRBD1 (5 bases). Germline CDR1 is MDHEN and CDR2 is SYDVKM. The CDR3 spans 14 residues. The germline V and J ends were trimmed by 2 bases and 5 bases, with 7 bases remaining between them. This CDR3 reads CASSLVQDNSPLHF. CDR3 in DNA: TGTGCCAGCAGTTTAGTACAGGATAATTCACCCCTCCACTTT.

At least ten counts were recorded for this clonotype. This rearrangement joins TRBV12-3 or TRBV12-4 to TRBJ1-5; the D is unclear. This CDR3 has 16 residues. Between the trimmed V and J ends, which lost 5 bases and 4 bases, there was a span of 18 bases. The CDR3 nucleotides are TGTGCCAGCAGTCCCCGACGCATTGAGGCGAATCAGCCCCAGCATTTT. As protein: CASSPRRIEANQPQHF.

This clonotype was detected many times. The chain joins TRBV11-2 to TRBJ2-5, with a weak D call TRBD2 (7 bases). Trimming left V 1 base short and J 5 bases short, with 20 bases between. Germline V gene lookup returns CDR1 SGHAT and CDR2 FQNNGV. The CDR3 has 17 residues. The DNA for the CDR3 is TGTGCCAGCAGCTTAGGACGAGGGGGGGGGCAACGGGAGACCCAGTACTTC. Translation: CASSLGRGGGQRETQYF.

This clonotype has only a few counts. This chain links TRBV9 with TRBJ2-3, with D hard to call. Deletions cut 6 bases from V and 0 bases from J, with 11 bases between. CDR1 is SGDLS, CDR2 YYNGEE, per germline. The CDR3 consists of 14 residues. This CDR3 reads CASKGGPSTDTQYF. DNA for the CDR3: TGTGCCAGCAAAGGTGGTCCTAGCACAGATACGCAGTATTTT.

This clonotype was counted ten times or more. This chain joins TRBV7-9 and TRBJ1-1, with 7 bases aligning to TRBD1. The CDR3 runs 14 residues. With 3 bases clipped from V and 4 bases from J, the junction kept 5 bases outside the gene matches. The V gene's germline CDR1 is SEHNR and CDR2 FQNEAQ (reference sequence). Here the CDR3 reads CASSLDTGVTEAFF. CDR3 nucleotide sequence: TGTGCCAGCAGCTTGGACACAGGGGTCACTGAAGCTTTCTTT.

This clonotype was counted many times. This chain uses TRBV2 with TRBJ2-6; TRBD1 aligns across 9 bases. J gave up 2 bases and V 8 bases, and 10 bases lay outside the gene matches. CDR3 length equals 17 residues. From germline, CDR1 is SNHLY and CDR2 FYNNEI. CDR3 loop: CASGLHRGLTGANVLTF. CDR3 coding DNA: TGTGCCAGCGGATTGCACAGGGGGCTCACTGGGGCCAACGTCCTGACTTTC.

Many counts were recorded for this clonotype. The rearrangement joins TRBV20-1 to TRBJ1-1; 7 bases match TRBD1. From germline, CDR1 is DFQATT and CDR2 SNEGSKA (reference sequence). The CDR3 has 13 amino acids. Germline trimming cut 3 bases from V and 0 bases from J; bases unmatched to any gene: 1. CDR3 protein: CSASQGVNTEAFF. CDR3 bases: TGCAGTGCTAGTCAGGGGGTGAACACTGAAGCTTTCTTT.

In its sample, this clonotype was seen many times. This sequence joins TRBV27 and TRBJ1-2; 7 bases are shared with TRBD1. Germline V CDR1 and CDR2: MNHEY, SMNVEV (reference sequence). V gave up 5 bases and J gave up 8 bases; unmatched junction bases: 8. The CDR3 is 13 residues long. As DNA, the CDR3 is TGTGCCAGCAGTCAGACAGGGTTGAAAGGCTACACCTTC. It specifies CASSQTGLKGYTF.

This clonotype came up many times. The J gene is TRBJ1-6, the V gene TRBV14; tentatively, D is TRBD1 (6 bases). Trimming took off 8 bases at V and 8 bases at J, with 13 bases between the two ends. Germline V gene data show CDR1 as SGHDN and CDR2 as FVKESK. This CDR3 comprises 13 residues. In DNA, the CDR3 is TGTGCCAGCCGGCAGGGGATAGATTCACCCCTCCACTTT. This sequence encodes CASRQGIDSPLHF.

This clonotype was counted many times. This chain uses TRBV7-2 with TRBJ2-5; D is undetermined. Germline V gene data show CDR1 as SGHTA and CDR2 as FQGNSA. The CDR3 has 14 amino acids. Trimming left V 1 base short and J 1 base short, with 7 bases between. CDR3 amino acids: CASSLGVSQETQYF. The CDR3 DNA is TGTGCCAGCAGCTTAGGGGTATCCCAAGAGACCCAGTACTTC. The entire variable domain, with the rest obtained from reference TRBV7-2 and TRBJ2-5, is as follows: GAGVSQSPSNKVTEKGKDVELRCDPISGHTALYWYRQSLGQGLEFLIYFQGNSAPDKSGLPSDRFSAERTGGSVSTLTIQRTQQEDSAVYLCASSLGVSQETQYFGPGTRLLVL.

This clonotype has at least ten counts. The CDR3 reads CASSQLGGTRDTEAFF. CDR3 nucleotides: TGTGCCAGCAGCCAGTTGGGAGGGACCAGGGACACTGAAGCTTTCTTT. J is TRBJ1-1 and V is TRBV6-2 or TRBV6-3, with D possibly TRBD1 on 5 matching bases. V was trimmed by 6 bases and J by 3 bases, leaving 20 bases between them. The germline V gene has CDR1 MNHEY and CDR2 SVGEGT. This CDR3 contains 16 residues.

In this sample, this clonotype turned up many times. The chain carries TRBV11-2 and TRBJ2-7, with TRBD1 matching over 8 bases. The trim removed 4 bases at V and 4 bases at J, leaving 6 bases unmatched. The CDR3 covers 14 residues. CDR1 and CDR2 from the germline V gene are SGHAT and FQNNGV. The CDR3 DNA reads TGTGCCAGCAGCTCACTCCGGGACAGGTACGAGCAGTACTTC. Translated, it gives CASSSLRDRYEQYF.

Many counts were recorded for this clonotype. The rearrangement joins TRBV7-2 to TRBJ2-2; the D call may be TRBD1 or TRBD2 (5 bases each). The germline V gene has CDR1 SGHTA and CDR2 FQGNSA. The V end lost 5 bases, the J end lost 4 bases, and 14 bases lay between the germline ends. This CDR3 region has 15 residues. DNA of the CDR3: TGTGCCAGCAGCCGAACGGGACCCGGCACCGGGGAGCTGTTTTTT. Translating it yields CASSRTGPGTGELFF.

V is TRBV14 and J is TRBJ1-1; 8 bases match TRBD1. Germline CDR1 SGHDN, CDR2 FVKESK. The CDR3 covers 16 residues. After removal of 3 bases from V and 1 base from J, the junction contained 7 bases not matched to a gene. This chain's CDR3 is CASSHVRGLSNTEAFF. In DNA, the CDR3 is TGTGCCAGCAGCCATGTCAGGGGGCTATCGAACACTGAAGCTTTCTTT.

This sequence joins TRBV12-3 or TRBV12-4 and TRBJ1-6, with TRBD1 as a possible D gene (5 bases). V lost 5 bases and J lost 8, with 13 bases in between. The CDR3 has 14 residues. In DNA form, the CDR3 reads TGTGCCAGCAGTCGGGACCTAAGGGATTCACCCCTCCACTTT. The encoded protein is CASSRDLRDSPLHF.

This clonotype was seen many times. This chain uses TRBV7-2 with TRBJ2-7; 10 bases are a match to TRBD2. Unmatched junction bases numbered 7, after V lost 0 bases and J lost 2 bases. The CDR3 totals 17 residues. From germline, CDR1 is SGHTA and CDR2 FQGNSA. The CDR3 coding sequence is TGTGCCAGCAGCTTAGCGATCCGGACTAGCGGAACCTACGAGCAGTACTTC. Protein sequence: CASSLAIRTSGTYEQYF. Complete variable domain (other parts from reference TRBV7-2 and TRBJ2-7): GAGVSQSPSNKVTEKGKDVELRCDPISGHTALYWYRQSLGQGLEFLIYFQGNSAPDKSGLPSDRFSAERTGGSVSTLTIQRTQQEDSAVYLCASSLAIRTSGTYEQYFGPGTRLTVT.

This clonotype has a count of ten or more. The V and J genes are TRBV6-5 and TRBJ1-6, with unresolved D. The ends were cut back, 2 bases at V and 7 bases at J, with 15 bases in the middle. The length of the CDR3 is 16 residues. CDR1 is MNHEY and CDR2 is SVGAGI in the germline V gene. In nucleotides, the CDR3 is TGTGCCAGCAGTTACATGTCAAGCAAAGTAAATTCACCCCTCCACTTT. Its translation is CASSYMSSKVNSPLHF.

This clonotype has a single count. This chain uses TRBV6-5 with TRBJ1-1; perhaps TRBD1 as D (5 bases). Germline CDR1 reads MNHEY; CDR2 reads SVGAGI. V shed 4 bases and J shed 7 bases, with 13 bases lying between them. CDR3 length equals 13 residues. The CDR3 loop reads CASSSDNFLEAFF. CDR3 coding DNA: TGTGCCAGCAGTTCGGACAATTTCCTTGAAGCTTTCTTT.

This clonotype was counted at least ten times. This chain links TRBV19 with TRBJ1-1; 7 bases fit TRBD1. CDR1 is LNHDA and CDR2 is SQIVND in the germline V gene (reference sequence). The trim removed 4 bases at V and 5 bases at J, leaving 10 bases unmatched. The CDR3 is 15 residues long. The DNA for the CDR3 is TGTGCCAGTAGTAAAGGGACAGACCAGAGGACTGAAGCTTTCTTT. It translates to CASSKGTDQRTEAFF.

This clonotype came up many times. The rearrangement links TRBV6-4 to TRBJ1-5; 8 bases line up with TRBD1. Germline V CDR1 and CDR2: MRHNA, SNTAGT. The CDR3 consists of 17 residues. V was pared by 6 bases and J by 1 base, with 11 bases of the junction left unmatched. In DNA form, the CDR3 reads TGTGCCAGCAGAAGGGGACAGGTCCCCGGCAGCAATCAGCCCCAGCATTTT. It yields the protein CASRRGQVPGSNQPQHF.

This clonotype was seen many times. The gene calls are TRBV10-3 and TRBJ2-7, with TRBD2 matching over 9 bases. Germline V gene lookup returns CDR1 ENHRY and CDR2 SYGVKD. This CDR3 has 14 residues. Germline trimming cut 6 bases from V and 3 bases from J; bases unmatched to any gene: 6. The CDR3 loop reads CAIRGSGRVYEQYF. The CDR3 region has the DNA TGTGCCATCAGAGGTAGCGGGAGAGTCTACGAGCAGTACTTC.

The chain uses TRBV20-1 and TRBJ2-4; 12 nucleotides align to TRBD2. Germline V gene lookup returns CDR1 DFQATT and CDR2 SNEGSKA (reference sequence). With V trimmed by 8 bases and J by 8 bases, 10 bases remained unmatched. The CDR3 is 14 residues long. The CDR3 region is CSSGLAGLTDIQYF. The CDR3 DNA follows: TGCAGTTCTGGACTAGCGGGATTAACGGACATTCAGTACTTC.

DNA for the CDR3: TGTGCCAGCACAACTAGCGGGCTCTGGGAGACCCAGTACTTC. Translating it yields CASTTSGLWETQYF. This chain uses TRBV7-2 with TRBJ2-5; the match to TRBD2 covers 9 bases. The CDR3 spans 14 residues. Germline V CDR1 and CDR2: SGHTA, FQGNSA. V shed 7 bases, J shed 5 bases, and the junction held 8 bases outside the gene matches.

This clonotype showed up many times. The genes are TRBV15 and TRBJ1-1; D unresolved. Deletions cut 3 bases from V and 4 bases from J, with 6 bases between. Germline lookup yields CDR1 LNHNV and CDR2 YYDKDF (reference sequence). The CDR3 sequence is 12 residues long. The DNA of the CDR3 is TGTGCCACCAGCAGCGGTGGCACTGAAGCTTTCTTT. Its translation is CATSSGGTEAFF.

This clonotype was counted at least ten times. The gene calls are TRBV11-2 and TRBJ1-3; 9 nucleotides align to TRBD1. Germline-derived CDR1 and CDR2 are SGHAT and FQNNGV. This CDR3 comprises 16 residues. Trimming took 3 bases from V and 0 from J; bases not matched to a gene: 3. CDR3 residues: CASSFGTGNSGNTIYF. Written as DNA, the CDR3 is TGTGCCAGCAGCTTCGGGACAGGGAACTCTGGAAACACCATATATTTT. The full variable domain, completed using reference TRBV11-2 and TRBJ1-3, is EAGVAQSPRYKIIEKRQSVAFWCNPISGHATLYWYQQILGQGPKLLIQFQNNGVVDDSQLPKDRFSAERLKGVDSTLKIQPAKLEDSAVYLCASSFGTGNSGNTIYFGEGSWLTVV.

This clonotype was seen ten or more times. The gene calls are TRBV12-3 or TRBV12-4 and TRBJ1-3; D not resolved. Trimming removed 9 bases at V and 1 base at J, with 13 bases between. The CDR3 runs to 14 residues. In DNA, the CDR3 is TGTGCCAGTGGACGGACCCCATCTGGAAACACCATATATTTT. This gives the protein CASGRTPSGNTIYF.

At least ten counts were recorded for this clonotype. CDR3 loop: CASSLERYYEQYF. CDR3 coding DNA: TGTGCCAGCAGCTTGGAACGGTACTACGAGCAGTACTTC. The chain is built from TRBV5-4 and TRBJ2-7, with no clear D. V lost 0 bases, J lost 3 bases, and 7 bases lay in between. The CDR3 is made up of 13 amino acids. Per germline, CDR1 SGHNT and CDR2 YYREEE (reference sequence). Variable domain in full (rest from reference TRBV5-4 and TRBJ2-7): ETGVTQSPTHLIKTRGQQVTLRCSSQSGHNTVSWYQQALGQGPQFIFQYYREEENGRGNFPPRFSGLQFPNYSSELNVNALELDDSALYLCASSLERYYEQYFGPGTRLTVT.

This clonotype was recorded a few times. The V call is TRBV6-5, the J call TRBJ1-2, with 9 bases aligning to TRBD1. This CDR3 spans 15 amino acids. The junction had 5 bases not matched to a gene; V was cut back by 0 bases and J by 6 bases. Germline CDR1 is MNHEY and CDR2 is SVGAGI. CDR3 region: CASSYSNRGRDGYTF. For the CDR3, the DNA is TGTGCCAGCAGTTACTCTAACAGGGGGCGCGATGGCTACACCTTC.

In this sample, this clonotype turned up many times. This chain links TRBV6-5 with TRBJ1-1; no reliable D call. CDR3 length: 14 amino acids. V lost 2 bases to trimming and J lost 4 bases, with 11 bases between them. Germline V gene lookup returns CDR1 MNHEY and CDR2 SVGAGI. The CDR3: CASSYGVLSTEAFF. CDR3 nucleotides: TGTGCCAGCAGTTACGGGGTTTTGAGCACTGAAGCTTTCTTT.